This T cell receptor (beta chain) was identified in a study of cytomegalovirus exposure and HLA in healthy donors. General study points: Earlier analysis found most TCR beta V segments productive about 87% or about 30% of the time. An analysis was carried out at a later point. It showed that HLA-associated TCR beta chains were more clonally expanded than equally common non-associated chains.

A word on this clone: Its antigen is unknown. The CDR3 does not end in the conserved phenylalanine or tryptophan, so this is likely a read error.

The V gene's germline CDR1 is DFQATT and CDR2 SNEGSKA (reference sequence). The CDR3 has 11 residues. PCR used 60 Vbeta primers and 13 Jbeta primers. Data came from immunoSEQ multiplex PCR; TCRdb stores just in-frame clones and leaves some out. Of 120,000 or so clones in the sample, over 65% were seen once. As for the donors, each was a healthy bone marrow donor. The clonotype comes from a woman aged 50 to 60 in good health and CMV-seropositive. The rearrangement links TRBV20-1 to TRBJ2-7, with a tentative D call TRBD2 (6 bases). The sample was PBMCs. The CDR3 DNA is TGCAGTGCTTTAACTAGCTACGGGCAGTACCTC. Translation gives CSALTSYGQYL.